This T cell receptor beta chain was found in a study of blood T cell repertoires in COVID-19. Source study methods: Estimation of nucleated cell counts relied on the amplification of reference gene primers. The table came from immunoSEQ multiplex PCR; TCRdb's copy has only in-frame clones and leaves some out. That table furnishes V, J and clone size, whereas the DNA furnished D and trimming. The sample records about 150,000 clones, roughly four fifths being singletons. Those enrolled, adults aged roughly 18 to 95 years, came from some 25 US areas. Assignments of participants to cohorts depended upon their own reported clinical history. CDR3 length: 16 amino acids. Germline CDR1 reads MDHEN; CDR2 reads SYDVKM. Trimming cost V 7 bases and J 1 base; bases outside gene matches: 10.

This chain connects TRBV28 to TRBJ2-5, with TRBD1 matching 9 bases. Specimen: PBMCs or T cells enriched from blood (not recorded which). This TCR came from a woman aged 45-65 years with acute COVID-19. CDR3 nucleotide sequence: TGTGCCAGCACCCGCTACGGGACAGGGTTCCAAGAGACCCAGTACTTC. It is translated as CASTRYGTGFQETQYF.